These 24 T cell receptor beta chains were all obtained from the same sample, sequenced in a study of CD8 T cells in Susac syndrome (dated by TCRdb to between 2018 and 2020). The library was made by the immunoSEQ multiplex PCR assay. RNA was extracted using the RNeasy kit, and roughly 0.45 to 1 ug of the RNA was reverse transcribed with random hexamers. Using fastp at Q25 and MiXCR, TCRdb reprocessed the public reads and kept productive beta chains. Merged by CDR3 protein, the rows form single entries marked with the most common genes and DNA. The sample records 120,000 to 150,000 distinct CDR3 sequences, approximately 93% of which are singletons. Over 0.07% of the sample comes from the top ten. Input material: CD4+ T cells from PBMCs. The receptor set was obtained from a human donor in good health.

The chain combines TRBV5-1 with TRBJ2-7, with D unresolved. This CDR3 has 11 residues. V was trimmed by 4 bases and J by 7 bases, leaving 9 bases between them. Germline CDR1 is SGHRS and CDR2 is YFSETQ. CDR3 DNA sequence: TGCGCCAGCAGCCTCTCCGGTGAGCAGTACTTC. Translating it yields CASSLSGEQYF.

The chain is built from TRBV9 and TRBJ2-7, with D uncertain. Trimming stripped 4 bases from V and 6 bases from J, with 14 bases between. The CDR3 covers 13 residues. The germline V gene encodes CDR1 SGDLS and CDR2 YYNGEE. For the CDR3, the DNA is TGTGCCAGCAGCCCGTCTACGCTCGGCGAGCAGTACTTC. Its protein is CASSPSTLGEQYF.

The chain recombines TRBV18 with TRBJ2-7; D is ambiguous. The V gene lost 3 bases and the J gene lost 2 bases, with 8 bases spanning the gap. This CDR3 spans 13 amino acids. The germline V gene has CDR1 KGHSH and CDR2 LQKENI. This CDR3 reads CASSPTDTYEQYF. The CDR3 DNA reads as TGTGCCAGCTCACCTACGGATACCTACGAGCAGTACTTC.

The V gene is TRBV3-1, the J gene TRBJ2-2; the D gene is possibly TRBD2 (6 bases). Germline assignment: CDR1 LGHDT and CDR2 YNNKEL (reference sequence). This CDR3 has 15 residues. Trimming took 1 base from V and 3 from J, leaving 9 bases between them. The CDR3, as DNA: TGTGCCAGCAGCCAAGCTAGCGCCTACACCGGGGAGCTGTTTTTT. Translating it yields CASSQASAYTGELFF.

Regarding this clonotype: The DNA is omitted, as the CDR3 cannot be located on it reliably, and the CDR3 follows TCRdb's listing. CDR3 in amino acids: CASSGGSILDTGELFF. V is TRBV7-8 and J is TRBJ2-2; the table's D gene call, TRBD1, was not cross checked with the DNA. The CDR3 has 16 amino acids, counting both end residues. CDR1 is SGHVS and CDR2 is FQNEAQ in the germline V gene.

The V and J genes are TRBV7-8 and TRBJ2-7; possibly TRBD1 or TRBD2 for D (5 bases each). This CDR3 region has 17 residues. V lost 1 base to trimming and J lost 2 bases, with 18 bases between them. Germline V CDR1 and CDR2: SGHVS, FQNEAQ. The DNA for the CDR3 is TGTGCCAGCAGCTTAGGGCGAGGGGACGACAGCACCTACGAGCAGTACTTC. This encodes CASSLGRGDDSTYEQYF.

The chain has TRBV12-5 and TRBJ1-2, with a tentative D call TRBD1 (5 bases). Germline V CDR1 and CDR2: LGHNT, FRNRAP. The CDR3 is 14 residues long. The V and J ends lost 2 bases and 4 bases respectively, with 11 bases between them. The CDR3 coding sequence is TGTGCTAGTGGTTTGACGGGGCTCGGCTATGGCTACACCTTC. It is translated as CASGLTGLGYGYTF.

V is TRBV27 and J is TRBJ2-7; TRBD2 matches at 7 bases. J lost 1 base, V lost 8 bases, and 8 bases had no gene match. The CDR3 length is 14 residues. CDR1 and CDR2 (germline): MNHEY, SMNVEV (reference sequence). CDR3 amino acids: CASWASGSSYEQYF. As DNA, the CDR3 is TGTGCCAGCTGGGCTAGCGGATCTTCCTACGAGCAGTACTTC.

The V gene is TRBV20-1, the J gene TRBJ2-5; 9 nucleotides align to TRBD2. With 1 base clipped from V and 5 bases from J, the junction kept 5 bases outside the gene matches. CDR1 is DFQATT, CDR2 SNEGSKA, per germline (reference sequence). The CDR3 extends over 14 amino acids. CDR3 loop: CSARVAGGPETQYF. The CDR3 nucleotides are TGCAGTGCTAGAGTGGCGGGAGGGCCTGAGACCCAGTACTTC.

J is TRBJ1-4 and V is TRBV4-2; the D gene is possibly TRBD1 (5 bases). The V gene lost 3 bases and the J gene lost 0 bases, with 17 bases spanning the gap. Per germline, CDR1 LGHNA and CDR2 YNFKEQ. The CDR3 consists of 18 residues. In nucleotides, the CDR3 is TGTGCCAGCAGCCATAGACTCAATTCGGGACCAACTAATGAAAAACTGTTTTTT. It is translated as CASSHRLNSGPTNEKLFF.

This chain connects TRBV12-5 to TRBJ1-1, with a possible D match to TRBD1 (6 bases). This CDR3 has 14 residues. Germline CDR1 reads LGHNT; CDR2 reads FRNRAP. Trimming took 5 bases from V and 1 from J, leaving 11 bases between them. The CDR3, as DNA: TGTGCTAGTGGTACGGGACAACCGAACACTGAAGCTTTCTTT. Translation gives CASGTGQPNTEAFF.

The chain combines TRBV5-6 with TRBJ2-3; either TRBD1 or TRBD2 may supply D (5 bases each). CDR1 SGHDT and CDR2 YYEEEE come from the germline V gene. Trimming stripped 2 bases from V and 11 bases from J, with 15 bases between. CDR3 length equals 13 residues. CDR3 DNA: TGTGCCAGCAGCTTCCCGGGGCGGGCCCAGCAGTATTTT. This encodes CASSFPGRAQQYF. Full variable domain (remainder filled in from reference TRBV5-6 and TRBJ2-3): DAGVTQSPTHLIKTRGQQVTLRCSPKSGHDTVSWYQQALGQGPQFIFQYYEEEERQRGNFPDRFSGHQFPNYSSELNVNALLLGDSALYLCASSFPGRAQQYFGPGTRLTVL.

The chain is built from TRBV27 and TRBJ2-1; 12 bases fit TRBD2. Germline V CDR1 and CDR2: MNHEY, SMNVEV (reference sequence). V shed 6 bases and J 10 bases; nucleotides not matched to a gene: 13. CDR3 size: 16 residues. Here the CDR3 reads CASSRAGLAGSREQFF. In nucleotides, the CDR3 is TGTGCCAGCAGCCGAGCAGGACTAGCGGGATCTCGCGAGCAGTTCTTC.

This clonotype has just one count. One end of the junction fails to match germline, which may point to a read error. This chain links TRBV27 with TRBJ1-1; maybe TRBD1 (5 bases). Per germline, CDR1 MNHEY and CDR2 SMNVEV (reference sequence). This CDR3 contains 16 residues. CDR3 sequence reads: CASSSLGLPMKTEAFF. The CDR3 DNA reads TGTGCCAGCAGTTCACTGGGACTCCCCATGAAAACTGAAGCTTTCTTT.

This rearrangement joins TRBV11-2 to TRBJ2-1; D is tentatively TRBD1 or TRBD2 (5 bases each). The CDR3 contains 17 residues. V lost 1 base and J 8 bases, leaving 21 bases between the germline ends. Germline V CDR1 and CDR2: SGHAT, FQNNGV. The CDR3 region is CASSLGLRRLEGDEQFF. DNA of the CDR3: TGTGCCAGCAGCTTAGGTCTGAGGAGGTTGGAAGGGGATGAGCAGTTCTTC.

The chain employs TRBV28 and TRBJ2-7, with 10 bases aligning to TRBD2. In germline, CDR1 is MDHEN, CDR2 SYDVKM. The ends lost 3 bases at V and 2 bases at J; junction bases unmatched: 13. The CDR3 has 18 residues. In DNA form, the CDR3 reads TGTGCCAGCAGTTTCCTCCGTCTTAGCGGGAGGTTCGCCTACGAGCAGTACTTC. It codes for CASSFLRLSGRFAYEQYF.

The chain joins TRBV5-1 to TRBJ2-2; the D is unclear. V lost 2 bases and J lost 0, with 5 bases in between. The CDR3 extends over 14 amino acids. Looked up from germline, CDR1 is SGHRS and CDR2 is YFSETQ. The CDR3 DNA sequence: TGCGCCAGCAGCTTAGCAGCGAACACCGGGGAGCTGTTTTTT. This sequence encodes CASSLAANTGELFF.

The chain recombines TRBV19 with TRBJ2-1, with D perhaps given as TRBD1 or TRBD2 (5 bases each). V was trimmed by 5 bases and J by 9 bases, leaving 23 bases between them. In germline, CDR1 is LNHDA, CDR2 SQIVND (reference sequence). The CDR3 is 16 amino acids. The CDR3 coding sequence is TGTGCCAGTAGTGCCGGGTTGGGGGTTCATGTTAGTGAGCAGTTCTTC. As protein: CASSAGLGVHVSEQFF.

V is TRBV14 and J is TRBJ1-2; TRBD1 agrees at 7 bases. The V segment lost 1 base and the J segment 3 bases; nucleotides outside the gene matches: 5. Germline V CDR1 and CDR2: SGHDN, FVKESK. This CDR3 spans 15 amino acids. DNA for the CDR3: TGTGCCAGCAGCCAAGGGGACAGCACATACTATGGCTACACCTTC. Protein product: CASSQGDSTYYGYTF.

The V call is TRBV7-6, the J call TRBJ2-2, with D perhaps TRBD2 (5 bases). Germline assignment: CDR1 SGHVS and CDR2 FNYEAQ. With 1 base removed from V and 7 bases from J, the gap between germline ends came to 16 bases. This CDR3 contains 16 residues. CDR3 in amino acids: CASSLVPRLAGGELFF. CDR3 nucleotides: TGTGCCAGCAGCTTAGTCCCTCGCCTAGCTGGCGGGGAGCTGTTTTTT.

The rearrangement joins TRBV6-6 to TRBJ1-1, with D unresolved. The ends were cut back, 6 bases at V and 9 bases at J, with 11 bases in the middle. Germline-derived CDR1 and CDR2 are MNHNY and SVGAGI (reference sequence). This CDR3 contains 11 residues. The CDR3 reads CASSLNDKAFF. CDR3 DNA sequence: TGTGCCAGCAGCCTGAATGACAAAGCTTTCTTT.

The rearrangement links TRBV20-1 to TRBJ1-2; tentative D call: TRBD1 (6 bases). Germline V CDR1 and CDR2: DFQATT, SNEGSKA (reference sequence). This CDR3 is 13 amino acids long. V was clipped by 5 bases and J by 0 bases, with 10 bases between them. This CDR3 is CSASGQPNYGYTF. In DNA form, the CDR3 reads TGCAGTGCTTCCGGACAGCCTAACTATGGCTACACCTTC.

The chain joins TRBV30 to TRBJ1-2; D uncertain. Trimming shortened V by 2 bases and J by 1 base, and 11 bases separated the two germline ends. The germline gives CDR1 GTSNPN, CDR2 SVGIG (reference sequence). The CDR3 is 14 amino acids. The CDR3 DNA reads as TGTGCCTGGAGTCCCGGTTCCCTTAACTATGGCTACACCTTC. Its protein is CAWSPGSLNYGYTF.

The V gene is TRBV10-3, the J gene TRBJ1-1; maybe TRBD1 (6 bases). CDR3 length equals 14 residues. The V and J ends lost 5 bases and 4 bases respectively, with 14 bases between them. CDR1 ENHRY and CDR2 SYGVKD come from the germline V gene. CDR3 sequence: CAISRRGVSTEAFF. The CDR3 nucleotides read TGTGCCATCAGTCGCAGGGGAGTTAGCACTGAAGCTTTCTTT.